This T cell receptor (beta chain) stems from a study of cytomegalovirus exposure and HLA in healthy donors. Profiling relied on immunoSEQ multiplex PCR, and the TCRdb table lists in-frame clones only, not all of them. This repertoire shows about 74,000 clones, 94% found once; its top ten account for about 1.6%. This CDR3 is 15 amino acids long. From germline, CDR1 is SGHAT and CDR2 FQNNGV. V was cut by 2 bases and J by 5 bases, with 15 bases left in between. This TCR came from a man aged 18 to 35 in good health and CMV-seropositive. The chain combines TRBV11-2 with TRBJ1-1; D possibly corresponds to TRBD1 (6 bases). The sequencing sample was made of PBMCs. The CDR3 loop is CASSLIGQRVTEAFF. In DNA form, the CDR3 reads TGTGCCAGCAGCTTAATCGGACAGAGGGTTACTGAAGCTTTCTTT.